A selection of T cell receptor beta chains follows, all from one sample in a study of shared clonotypes between healthy human individuals. Assay used: immunoSEQ multiplex PCR; TCRdb lists only in-frame clones, some missing. Of around 2.5 million clones listed, roughly 93% are singletons. Sequenced sample: naive CD4+ T cells from PBMCs. These receptors came from a man between 18 and 35 years old in good health. Some clones in this sample may be carry-over from other donors' samples. CDR3s include the opening cysteine and the closing phenylalanine or tryptophan. D genes are given only for firm matches. Expanded clones are given a class, and other clones once, few, many or no size at all.

abundance: -
v_gene: TRBV2
j_gene: TRBJ2-1
d_gene: -
CDR3nt: TGTGCCAGCAGTGAAGCCGGTATCAGTCTAAATGAGCAGTTCTTC
CDR3aa: CASSEAGISLNEQFF

abundance: -
v_gene: TRBV11-2
j_gene: TRBJ2-1
d_gene: -
CDR3nt: TGTGCCAGCAGCTTAGTTACCCTCTACAATGAGCAGTTCTTC
CDR3aa: CASSLVTLYNEQFF

abundance: -
v_gene: TRBV7-6
j_gene: TRBJ1-3
d_gene: -
CDR3nt: TGTGCCAGCAGCTTAGCGCGGGGGGGAGGAAACACCATATATTTT
CDR3aa: CASSLARGGGNTIYF

abundance: once
v_gene: TRBV5-6
j_gene: TRBJ2-3
d_gene: -
CDR3nt: TGTGCCAGCAGCTTCGGGGGCAGCACAGATACGCAGTATTTT
CDR3aa: CASSFGGSTDTQYF

abundance: -
v_gene: TRBV2
j_gene: TRBJ1-1
d_gene: -
CDR3nt: TGTGCCAGCAGTGAAGCGAGAGGGGACACTGAAGCTTTCTTT
CDR3aa: CASSEARGDTEAFF

abundance: -
v_gene: TRBV11-2
j_gene: TRBJ1-1
d_gene: -
CDR3nt: TGTGCCAGCACTTTTCAGCCCTTCACTGAAGCTTTCTTT
CDR3aa: CASTFQPFTEAFF

abundance: -
v_gene: TRBV2
j_gene: TRBJ1-4
d_gene: TRBD1
CDR3nt: TGTGCCAGCAGTGAAGAGACAGGGGTAGGAGAAAAACTGTTTTTT
CDR3aa: CASSEETGVGEKLFF

abundance: -
v_gene: TRBV11-2
j_gene: TRBJ2-1
d_gene: -
CDR3nt: TGTGCCAGCAGACAACCGGGACGGGGGAACAATGAGCAGTTCTTC
CDR3aa: CASRQPGRGNNEQFF

abundance: -
v_gene: TRBV7-9
j_gene: TRBJ2-1
d_gene: -
CDR3nt: TGTGCCAGCAGCCCCCCGGGGAAGGCCTCCTACAATGAGCAGTTCTTC
CDR3aa: CASSPPGKASYNEQFF

abundance: -
v_gene: TRBV29-1
j_gene: TRBJ1-3
d_gene: -
CDR3nt: TGCAGCGTTGAACCCAACTCTGGAAACACCATATATTTT
CDR3aa: CSVEPNSGNTIYF

abundance: -
v_gene: TRBV7-8
j_gene: TRBJ1-4
d_gene: -
CDR3nt: TGTGCCAGCAGCTCACGTGTCGTAAGCGATAATGAAAAACTGTTTTTT
CDR3aa: CASSSRVVSDNEKLFF

abundance: -
v_gene: TRBV7-2
j_gene: TRBJ2-2
d_gene: -
CDR3nt: TGTGCCAGCAGCCAGCTGGCGGGGTGGACCGGGGAGCTGTTTTTT
CDR3aa: CASSQLAGWTGELFF

abundance: -
v_gene: TRBV6-6
j_gene: TRBJ2-2
d_gene: -
CDR3nt: TGTGCCAGCCGGTACACAGGAGGGAACACCGGGGAGCTGTTTTTT
CDR3aa: CASRYTGGNTGELFF

abundance: once
v_gene: TRBV27
j_gene: TRBJ2-1
d_gene: TRBD1
CDR3nt: TGTGCCAGCACCCGGCCAGGGGGCCGGGAGCAGTTCTTC
CDR3aa: CASTRPGGREQFF

abundance: once
v_gene: TRBV9
j_gene: TRBJ2-3
d_gene: -
CDR3nt: TGTGCCAGCAGCGTAGACACCTATACGCAGTATTTT
CDR3aa: CASSVDTYTQYF

abundance: -
v_gene: TRBV4-3
j_gene: TRBJ1-4
d_gene: TRBD1
CDR3nt: TGCGCCAGCAGCCAAAGGACAGGGGGCGCGTCCTTTGAAAAACTGTTTTTT
CDR3aa: CASSQRTGGASFEKLFF

abundance: -
v_gene: TRBV4-1
j_gene: TRBJ1-2
d_gene: -
CDR3nt: TGCGCCAGCAGCCAAGATCCCGGAACTAACTATGGCTACACCTTC
CDR3aa: CASSQDPGTNYGYTF

abundance: -
v_gene: TRBV19
j_gene: TRBJ2-5
d_gene: TRBD2
CDR3nt: TGTGCCAGTAGGTTCCGGGCGGGGGGTCAAGAGACCCAGTACTTC
CDR3aa: CASRFRAGGQETQYF

abundance: -
v_gene: TRBV28
j_gene: TRBJ2-1
d_gene: TRBD1
CDR3nt: TGTGCCAGTGACAGGGGGTGGGATGAGCAGTTCTTC
CDR3aa: CASDRGWDEQFF

abundance: once
v_gene: TRBV19
j_gene: TRBJ2-3
d_gene: TRBD2
CDR3nt: TGTGCCAGTAGAAATAGCGGGAGGACAAGCACAGATACGCAGTATTTT
CDR3aa: CASRNSGRTSTDTQYF

abundance: -
v_gene: TRBV18
j_gene: TRBJ2-5
d_gene: -
CDR3nt: TGTGCCAGCTCACCACGTGCCTCCGGGGAGACCCAGTACTTC
CDR3aa: CASSPRASGETQYF

abundance: once
v_gene: TRBV19
j_gene: TRBJ2-5
d_gene: -
CDR3nt: TGTGCCAGTAGTATAGGAGGGGGTTCCGAGACCCAGTACTTC
CDR3aa: CASSIGGGSETQYF

abundance: few
v_gene: TRBV10-3
j_gene: TRBJ1-5
d_gene: -
CDR3nt: TGTGCCATCAGTGTACGAGTAAATCAGCCCCAGCATTTT
CDR3aa: CAISVRVNQPQHF

abundance: -
v_gene: TRBV27
j_gene: TRBJ2-1
d_gene: TRBD1
CDR3nt: TGTGCCAGCAGTCCAGGACAGGGGGGGAGTGAGCAGTTCTTC
CDR3aa: CASSPGQGGSEQFF

abundance: -
v_gene: TRBV10-2
j_gene: TRBJ1-1
d_gene: -
CDR3nt: TGCGCCAGCAGAGGTCTCTTGGGCGACACTGAAGCTTTCTTT
CDR3aa: CASRGLLGDTEAFF

abundance: -
v_gene: TRBV10-3
j_gene: TRBJ2-5
d_gene: -
CDR3nt: TGTGCCATCAGTGTGGACGGACAAGAGACCCAGTACTTC
CDR3aa: CAISVDGQETQYF

abundance: once
v_gene: TRBV19
j_gene: TRBJ1-2
d_gene: -
CDR3nt: TGTGCCAGTAGTTACAGGGTAGGAGGCTACACCTTC
CDR3aa: CASSYRVGGYTF

abundance: -
v_gene: TRBV12-5
j_gene: TRBJ2-5
d_gene: -
CDR3nt: TGTGCTAGTGGTTTGTCGGACTTCTGGGCCGAGACCCAGTACTTC
CDR3aa: CASGLSDFWAETQYF

abundance: -
v_gene: TRBV9
j_gene: TRBJ2-7
d_gene: TRBD1
CDR3nt: TGTGCCAGCAGCGCCGGGACAGGGATATCCTACGAGCAGTACTTC
CDR3aa: CASSAGTGISYEQYF

abundance: -
v_gene: TRBV27
j_gene: TRBJ2-7
d_gene: -
CDR3nt: TGTGCCAGCAGCTGGCGAGGGGGAGGACAGTCCTACGAGCAGTACTTC
CDR3aa: CASSWRGGGQSYEQYF

abundance: -
v_gene: TRBV9
j_gene: TRBJ2-3
d_gene: -
CDR3nt: TGTGCCAGCAGCACAGGAGATACGCAGTATTTT
CDR3aa: CASSTGDTQYF

abundance: -
v_gene: TRBV7-6
j_gene: TRBJ2-2
d_gene: -
CDR3nt: TGTGCCAGCAGCTTAGTCATTAGTCCCGGGGAGCTGTTTTTT
CDR3aa: CASSLVISPGELFF

abundance: -
v_gene: TRBV27
j_gene: TRBJ1-5
d_gene: -
CDR3nt: TGTGCCAGCAGTAAACAACGGACTGATCAGCCCCAGCATTTT
CDR3aa: CASSKQRTDQPQHF

abundance: -
v_gene: TRBV6-1
j_gene: TRBJ2-2
d_gene: TRBD2
CDR3nt: TGTGCCAGCAGGCGGCGGGAGGAGTTGACCGGGGAGCTGTTTTTT
CDR3aa: CASRRREELTGELFF

abundance: -
v_gene: TRBV10-2
j_gene: TRBJ2-1
d_gene: -
CDR3nt: TGCGCCAGCAGTGAGTCGCAGCCTGAGCAGTTCTTC
CDR3aa: CASSESQPEQFF

abundance: -
v_gene: TRBV7-2
j_gene: TRBJ2-7
d_gene: -
CDR3nt: TGTGCCAGCAGCTTAACCGGGACCCGCTACGAGCAGTACTTC
CDR3aa: CASSLTGTRYEQYF

abundance: few
v_gene: TRBV30
j_gene: TRBJ1-5
d_gene: -
CDR3nt: TGTGCCTGGACCCGCCCGGGGGGCAGCAATCAGCCCCAGCATTTT
CDR3aa: CAWTRPGGSNQPQHF

abundance: -
v_gene: TRBV9
j_gene: TRBJ2-6
d_gene: -
CDR3nt: TGTGCCAGCAGCGTAGTTGGACAGTCTGGGGCCAACGTCCTGACTTTC
CDR3aa: CASSVVGQSGANVLTF

abundance: -
v_gene: TRBV19
j_gene: TRBJ1-1
d_gene: -
CDR3nt: TGTGCCAGTAGTAGCGGCCCGGGGGCGGACACTGAAGCTTTCTTT
CDR3aa: CASSSGPGADTEAFF

abundance: once
v_gene: TRBV4-3
j_gene: TRBJ2-3
d_gene: -
CDR3nt: TGCGCCAGCAGCCAAGATCGGTTTGCAGATACGCAGTATTTT
CDR3aa: CASSQDRFADTQYF

abundance: -
v_gene: TRBV7-2
j_gene: TRBJ2-5
d_gene: -
CDR3nt: TGTGCCAGCAGCCCAACCTTTGGTGAGACCCAGTACTTC
CDR3aa: CASSPTFGETQYF

abundance: -
v_gene: TRBV19
j_gene: TRBJ2-7
d_gene: -
CDR3nt: TGTGCCAGTAAATACAAAGCCCAACCCCTCTACGAGCAGTACTTC
CDR3aa: CASKYKAQPLYEQYF

abundance: -
v_gene: TRBV4-1
j_gene: TRBJ1-5
d_gene: -
CDR3nt: TGCGCCAGCAGCCAGGGCAGGGCCCCGCGCAATCAGCCCCAGCATTTT
CDR3aa: CASSQGRAPRNQPQHF

abundance: -
v_gene: TRBV19
j_gene: TRBJ2-1
d_gene: TRBD2
CDR3nt: TGTGCCAGTAGTATCGGTCTAGCGGAATACAATGAGCAGTTCTTC
CDR3aa: CASSIGLAEYNEQFF

abundance: -
v_gene: TRBV30
j_gene: TRBJ2-1
d_gene: -
CDR3nt: TGTGCCTCTGAGCGGAATGAGCAGTTCTTC
CDR3aa: CASERNEQFF

abundance: -
v_gene: TRBV6-1
j_gene: TRBJ2-7
d_gene: TRBD2
CDR3nt: TGTGCCACCGCGGCCGGGACTAGTATGTACGAGCAGTACTTC
CDR3aa: CATAAGTSMYEQYF

abundance: -
v_gene: TRBV10-3
j_gene: TRBJ2-1
d_gene: -
CDR3nt: TGTGCCATCAATGCGGGTAGCTCCTACAATGAGCAGTTCTTC
CDR3aa: CAINAGSSYNEQFF

abundance: -
v_gene: TRBV10-2
j_gene: TRBJ2-5
d_gene: TRBD2
CDR3nt: TGCGCCAGCAGTCGCCTACTAGCGGGAGAAGAGACCCAGTACTTC
CDR3aa: CASSRLLAGEETQYF

abundance: -
v_gene: TRBV28
j_gene: TRBJ2-3
d_gene: TRBD2
CDR3nt: TGTGCCAGCAGCAATATCTTCGAAAGCGGGAGGAGCACAGATACGCAGTATTTT
CDR3aa: CASSNIFESGRSTDTQYF

abundance: -
v_gene: TRBV5-4
j_gene: TRBJ2-1
d_gene: -
CDR3nt: TGTGCCAGCACCGGGGACCCCCGGCGCTACAATGAGCAGTTCTTC
CDR3aa: CASTGDPRRYNEQFF

abundance: -
v_gene: TRBV5-1
j_gene: TRBJ1-5
d_gene: -
CDR3nt: TGCGCCAGCAGCTTGGGTGCGACGGGTCAGCCCCAGCATTTT
CDR3aa: CASSLGATGQPQHF

abundance: -
v_gene: TRBV7-2
j_gene: TRBJ2-5
d_gene: TRBD2
CDR3nt: TGTGCCAGCAGCTTAGGGCTAGCGGGAGGGCAAGAGACCCAGTACTTC
CDR3aa: CASSLGLAGGQETQYF

abundance: -
v_gene: TRBV7-6
j_gene: TRBJ1-2
d_gene: TRBD1
CDR3nt: TGTGCCAGCAGCTCCCTCAGGGGGGCTCAGGATGGCTACACCTTC
CDR3aa: CASSSLRGAQDGYTF

abundance: -
v_gene: TRBV5-4
j_gene: TRBJ2-3
d_gene: TRBD2
CDR3nt: TGTGCCAGCAGCCCAGGACTAGCGGGAGCCACAGATACGCAGTATTTT
CDR3aa: CASSPGLAGATDTQYF

abundance: -
v_gene: TRBV6-5
j_gene: TRBJ2-2
d_gene: -
CDR3nt: TGTGCCAGCAGGGGCCTAAGAAGGGGGTCCGGGGAGCTGTTTTTT
CDR3aa: CASRGLRRGSGELFF